Listed below are T cell receptor beta chains from one sample, sequenced in a study of blood T cell repertoires in COVID-19. Profiled with immunoSEQ multiplex PCR; TCRdb holds only in-frame clones, not every one. The sample yields roughly 130,000 clones, around 79% seen once. Sequencing was done on a sample of peripheral blood. Source of these receptors: a man in his sixties with acute or convalescent COVID-19. CDR3s include the opening cysteine and the closing phenylalanine or tryptophan. A D gene is named only where the DNA matches it firmly. Clone size, where shown, is once, few, many, or a class for clones that have expanded.

J: TRBJ2-5; size: few; length: 13; D: .; V: TRBV6-2/TRBV6-3; DNA: TGTGCCAGCAGTTTATACAGGGAGTCGACCCAGTACTTC; CDR3: CASSLYRESTQYF
J: TRBJ1-1; size: .; length: 15; D: TRBD1; V: TRBV28; DNA: TGTGCCAGCAGTAAACAGGGGGCCCGGGGCACTGAAGCTTTCTTT; CDR3: CASSKQGARGTEAFF
J: TRBJ1-2; size: .; length: 13; D: .; V: TRBV6-5; DNA: TGTGCCAGCAGTTACACCCGAGGCTATGGCTACACCTTC; CDR3: CASSYTRGYGYTF
J: TRBJ2-2; size: .; length: 16; D: TRBD2; V: TRBV7-8; DNA: TGTGCCAGCAGCGAATTGGGACTAGCGAACACCGGGGAGCTGTTTTTT; CDR3: CASSELGLANTGELFF
J: TRBJ2-1; size: few; length: 15; D: .; V: TRBV6-5; DNA: TGTGCCAGCAGTTACTCGCCTGACAGCTCCGGTGAGCAGTTCTTC; CDR3: CASSYSPDSSGEQFF
J: TRBJ1-1; size: few; length: 11; D: .; V: TRBV6-5; DNA: TGTGCCACCGAGGACAGAGCTGAAGCTTTCTTT; CDR3: CATEDRAEAFF
J: TRBJ2-7; size: .; length: 14; D: TRBD1; V: TRBV5-1; DNA: TGCGCCAGCAGCGATTGGGGACAGGGATACGAGCAGTACTTC; CDR3: CASSDWGQGYEQYF
J: TRBJ1-2; size: .; length: 12; D: .; V: TRBV19; DNA: TGTGCCAGTAGTAGCCCGGGCTATGGCTACACCTTC; CDR3: CASSSPGYGYTF
J: TRBJ2-2; size: few; length: 15; D: .; V: TRBV29-1; DNA: TGCAGCGTTGAAGATCCGGGTTCGAACACCGGGGAGCTGTTTTTT; CDR3: CSVEDPGSNTGELFF
J: TRBJ1-5; size: once; length: 13; D: .; V: TRBV19; DNA: TGTGCCAGTAGTATCGCCCCGCGGGGGCCCCAGCATTTT; CDR3: CASSIAPRGPQHF
J: TRBJ1-4; size: few; length: 17; D: TRBD1; V: TRBV19; DNA: TGTGCCAGTAGTAGAGTACTGGGACAGGGGTTGTATGAAAAACTGTTTTTT; CDR3: CASSRVLGQGLYEKLFF
J: TRBJ2-7; size: .; length: 14; D: TRBD1; V: TRBV29-1; DNA: TGCAGCGTTGAAAAGGGACAGGGTTCTTCCGAGCAGTACTTC; CDR3: CSVEKGQGSSEQYF
J: TRBJ2-5; size: .; length: 15; D: TRBD2; V: TRBV9; DNA: TGTGCCAGCAGCGTTGGGACTAGCGGGCTAGAGACCCAGTACTTC; CDR3: CASSVGTSGLETQYF
J: TRBJ2-1; size: .; length: 16; D: .; V: TRBV9; DNA: TGTGCCAGCAGCGGTGGGAGTGGGCAGGTTCTAAATGAGCAGTTCTTC; CDR3: CASSGGSGQVLNEQFF
J: TRBJ2-3; size: .; length: 15; D: .; V: TRBV29-1; DNA: TGCAGCGTAGCCTCTGATTCACTACGGACAGATACGCAGTATTTT; CDR3: CSVASDSLRTDTQYF
J: TRBJ2-2; size: .; length: 15; D: TRBD2; V: TRBV19; DNA: TGTGCCAGTACCCCCGCGGTAGCGGGAACCGGGGAGCTGTTTTTT; CDR3: CASTPAVAGTGELFF
J: TRBJ1-4; size: .; length: 16; D: TRBD1; V: TRBV5-6; DNA: TGTGCCAGCAGCTTGCGACAGGGGGCAACTAATGAAAAACTGTTTTTT; CDR3: CASSLRQGATNEKLFF
J: TRBJ2-7; size: once; length: 15; D: TRBD2; V: TRBV5-4; DNA: TGTGCCAGCAGCAGGAGGCTCGATGGGGAGGGCGAGCAGTACTTC; CDR3: CASSRRLDGEGEQYF
J: TRBJ1-1; size: .; length: 14; D: .; V: TRBV29-1; DNA: TGCAGCGTTTTGGGGCGCGGACGAAACACTGAAGCTTTCTTT; CDR3: CSVLGRGRNTEAFF
J: TRBJ2-7; size: .; length: 12; D: .; V: TRBV29-1; DNA: TGCAGCGTTGAGGACACGTCCTACGAGCAGTACTTC; CDR3: CSVEDTSYEQYF
J: TRBJ1-3; size: .; length: 13; D: .; V: TRBV19; DNA: TGTGCCACCACAGTTGTCTCTGGAAACACCATATATTTT; CDR3: CATTVVSGNTIYF
J: TRBJ1-5; size: .; length: 15; D: TRBD1; V: TRBV5-6; DNA: TGTGCCAGCAGCTTGGCGACAGGGTACGATCAGCCCCAGCATTTT; CDR3: CASSLATGYDQPQHF
J: TRBJ1-6; size: few; length: 13; D: .; V: TRBV6-5; DNA: TGTGCCAGCAGATATGACAGGTTGGCACCCCTCCACTTT; CDR3: CASRYDRLAPLHF
J: TRBJ2-3; size: .; length: 16; D: TRBD1; V: TRBV2; DNA: TGTGCCAGCCGAAGACAGGGGGCTTCCCTTGCCGATACGCAGTATTTT; CDR3: CASRRQGASLADTQYF
J: TRBJ1-2; size: .; length: 17; D: .; V: TRBV10-3; DNA: TGTGCCATCAGCGGACTCCAAACCCCGGGACAAATATATGGCTACACCTTC; CDR3: CAISGLQTPGQIYGYTF
J: TRBJ1-2; size: .; length: 13; D: .; V: TRBV2; DNA: TGTGCCAGCAGGGAAACAGGGTTTTATGGCTACACCTTC; CDR3: CASRETGFYGYTF
J: TRBJ2-1; size: .; length: 13; D: TRBD2; V: TRBV29-1; DNA: TGCAGCGCTCCGGGACTAGCGGGGAATGAGCAGTTCTTC; CDR3: CSAPGLAGNEQFF
J: TRBJ1-6; size: .; length: 17; D: .; V: TRBV30; DNA: TGTGCCTGGAGTGTACTGGAGGACCTTCATTTTAATTCACCCCTCCACTTT; CDR3: CAWSVLEDLHFNSPLHF
J: TRBJ1-3; size: .; length: 19; D: .; V: TRBV28; DNA: TGTGCCAGCAAATCGTCATTGGGACTGGTGGGCGTCTCTGGAAACACCATATATTTT; CDR3: CASKSSLGLVGVSGNTIYF
J: TRBJ2-3; size: .; length: 17; D: .; V: TRBV9; DNA: TGTGCCAGCAGCCCCCGGGCAGCGGGTGAGAGCACAGATACGCAGTATTTT; CDR3: CASSPRAAGESTDTQYF
J: TRBJ2-7; size: .; length: 15; D: .; V: TRBV28; DNA: TGTGCCAGCAGTTTGAGACAGACGAGGCACTACGAGCAGTACTTC; CDR3: CASSLRQTRHYEQYF
J: TRBJ1-1; size: .; length: 12; D: .; V: TRBV4-2; DNA: TGTGCCAGCGGGACTACGAACACTGAAGCTTTCTTT; CDR3: CASGTTNTEAFF
J: TRBJ1-1; size: .; length: 15; D: .; V: TRBV5-4; DNA: TGTGCCAGCAGCCCCGGCGGCAGGGGTAACACTGAAGCTTTCTTT; CDR3: CASSPGGRGNTEAFF
J: TRBJ2-1; size: .; length: 16; D: TRBD2; V: TRBV5-1; DNA: TGCGCCAGCAGCGGGGGACTAGCGGGAGCATTGAATGAGCAGTTCTTC; CDR3: CASSGGLAGALNEQFF
J: TRBJ2-3; size: few; length: 15; D: TRBD2; V: TRBV9; DNA: TGTGCCAGCAGCTATAGCGGGAGGGGAACAGATACGCAGTATTTT; CDR3: CASSYSGRGTDTQYF
J: TRBJ1-2; size: .; length: 15; D: .; V: TRBV20-1; DNA: TGCAGTGCTAGTCGGGGAGGAGGGGACAACTATGGCTACACCTTC; CDR3: CSASRGGGDNYGYTF
J: TRBJ1-2; size: .; length: 12; D: .; V: TRBV20-1; DNA: TGCAGTGCTAGTTCCACAGTCTATGGCTACACCTTC; CDR3: CSASSTVYGYTF
J: TRBJ1-4; size: .; length: 15; D: TRBD1; V: TRBV29-1; DNA: TGCAGCGTTGCCACCGGGACAGGGGGTAATGAAAAACTGTTTTTT; CDR3: CSVATGTGGNEKLFF
J: TRBJ2-3; size: .; length: 18; D: TRBD2; V: TRBV3-1/TRBV3-2; DNA: TGTGCCAGCAGCCAACAAGCGTCCGGCGGGAGGGCCGGGGATACGCAGTATTTT; CDR3: CASSQQASGGRAGDTQYF
J: TRBJ1-2; size: once; length: 15; D: TRBD1; V: TRBV9; DNA: TGTGCCAGCAGCCCCTGGACAGGGAAGACCAGTGGCTACACCTTC; CDR3: CASSPWTGKTSGYTF
J: TRBJ2-7; size: .; length: 14; D: TRBD1; V: TRBV5-1; DNA: TGCGCCAGCAGCTTATTCCCGGGACAGTACGAGCAGTACTTC; CDR3: CASSLFPGQYEQYF
J: TRBJ1-6; size: .; length: 12; D: .; V: TRBV2; DNA: TGTGCCAGTCTGACAGTAGATTCACCCCTCCACTTT; CDR3: CASLTVDSPLHF
J: TRBJ2-1; size: once; length: 15; D: .; V: TRBV14; DNA: TGTGCCAGCAGCCCCCGAGGGATCCGGACCAATGAGCAGTTCTTC; CDR3: CASSPRGIRTNEQFF
J: TRBJ2-2; size: .; length: 15; D: TRBD1; V: TRBV6-4; DNA: TGTGCCAGCAGCGCCGGGACAGGGGCAACCGGGGAGCTGTTTTTT; CDR3: CASSAGTGATGELFF
J: TRBJ2-7; size: .; length: 14; D: .; V: TRBV3-1/TRBV3-2; DNA: TGTGCCAGCAGCCAAGGCGGGGCGCGCTACGAGCAGTACTTC; CDR3: CASSQGGARYEQYF
J: TRBJ2-7; size: .; length: 14; D: .; V: TRBV20-1; DNA: TGCAGTGCTAGTAAACAGGGATCCCCCTACGAGCAGTACTTC; CDR3: CSASKQGSPYEQYF
J: TRBJ1-2; size: .; length: 16; D: .; V: TRBV4-2; DNA: TGTGCCAGCAGCCAAGATTCGGACAGAGCTAGCTATGGCTACACCTTC; CDR3: CASSQDSDRASYGYTF
J: TRBJ2-6; size: once; length: 17; D: .; V: TRBV28; DNA: TGTGCCAGCAGTTTAAGACTTTCTCTCTCTGGGGCCAACGTCCTGACTTTC; CDR3: CASSLRLSLSGANVLTF